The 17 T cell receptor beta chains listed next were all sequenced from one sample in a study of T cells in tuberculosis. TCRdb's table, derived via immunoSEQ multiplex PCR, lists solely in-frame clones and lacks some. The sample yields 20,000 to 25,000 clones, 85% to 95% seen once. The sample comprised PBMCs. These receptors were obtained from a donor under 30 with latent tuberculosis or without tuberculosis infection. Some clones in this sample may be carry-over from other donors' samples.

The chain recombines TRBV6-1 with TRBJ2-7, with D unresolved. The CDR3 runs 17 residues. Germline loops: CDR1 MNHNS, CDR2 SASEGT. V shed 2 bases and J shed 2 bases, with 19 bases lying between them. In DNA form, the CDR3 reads TGTGCCAGCAGTGAATTGCAGGCCAGACCGTTCCCCTACGAGCAGTACTTC. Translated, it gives CASSELQARPFPYEQYF.

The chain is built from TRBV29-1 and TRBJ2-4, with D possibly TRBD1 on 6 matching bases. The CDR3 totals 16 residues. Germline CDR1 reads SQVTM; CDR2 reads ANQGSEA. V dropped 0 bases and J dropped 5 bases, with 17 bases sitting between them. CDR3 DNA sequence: TGCAGCGTTGAAGAAGAGAGGGACATATTACAAAACATTCAGTACTTC. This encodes CSVEEERDILQNIQYF.

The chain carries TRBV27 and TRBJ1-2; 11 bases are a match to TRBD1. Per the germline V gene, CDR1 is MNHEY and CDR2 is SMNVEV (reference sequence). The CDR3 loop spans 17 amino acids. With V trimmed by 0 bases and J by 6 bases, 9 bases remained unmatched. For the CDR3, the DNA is TGTGCCAGCAGTTTATCGTGGACAGGGGGCCTTATTGATGGCTACACCTTC. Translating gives CASSLSWTGGLIDGYTF.

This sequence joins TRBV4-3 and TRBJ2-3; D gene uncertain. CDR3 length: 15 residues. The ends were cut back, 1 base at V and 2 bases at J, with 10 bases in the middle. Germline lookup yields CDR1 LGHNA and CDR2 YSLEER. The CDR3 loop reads CASSQGFGNTDTQYF. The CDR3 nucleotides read TGCGCCAGCAGCCAAGGTTTCGGTAACACAGATACGCAGTATTTT.

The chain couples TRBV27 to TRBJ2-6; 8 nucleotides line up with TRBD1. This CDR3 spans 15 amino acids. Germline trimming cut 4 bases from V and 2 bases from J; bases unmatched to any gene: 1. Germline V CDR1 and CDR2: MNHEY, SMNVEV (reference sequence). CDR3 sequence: CASSSTGAGANVLTF. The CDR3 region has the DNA TGTGCCAGCAGTTCGACAGGGGCTGGGGCCAACGTCCTGACTTTC.

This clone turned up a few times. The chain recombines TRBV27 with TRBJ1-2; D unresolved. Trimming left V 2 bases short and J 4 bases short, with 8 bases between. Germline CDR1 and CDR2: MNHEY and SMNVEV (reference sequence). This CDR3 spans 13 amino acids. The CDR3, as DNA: TGTGCCAGCAGTTTACGTCCCCGCTATGGCTACACCTTC. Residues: CASSLRPRYGYTF.

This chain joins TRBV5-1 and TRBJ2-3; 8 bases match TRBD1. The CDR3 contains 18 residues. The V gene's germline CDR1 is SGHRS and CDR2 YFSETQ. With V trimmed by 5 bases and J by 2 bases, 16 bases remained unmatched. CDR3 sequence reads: CASRLLWQGASYTDTQYF. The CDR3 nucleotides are TGCGCCAGCAGACTATTATGGCAGGGGGCAAGTTACACAGATACGCAGTATTTT.

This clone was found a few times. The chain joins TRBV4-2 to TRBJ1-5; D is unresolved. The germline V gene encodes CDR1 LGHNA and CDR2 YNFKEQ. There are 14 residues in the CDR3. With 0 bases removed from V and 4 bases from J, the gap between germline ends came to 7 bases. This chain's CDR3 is CASSQDGGNQPQHF. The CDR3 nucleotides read TGTGCCAGCAGCCAAGACGGAGGGAATCAGCCCCAGCATTTT.

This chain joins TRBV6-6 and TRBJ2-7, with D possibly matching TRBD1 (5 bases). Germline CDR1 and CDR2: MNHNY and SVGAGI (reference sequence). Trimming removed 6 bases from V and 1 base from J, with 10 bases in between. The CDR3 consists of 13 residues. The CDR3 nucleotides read TGTGCCAGCAGCCTGCAGGGTTCCTACGAGCAGTACTTC. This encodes CASSLQGSYEQYF.

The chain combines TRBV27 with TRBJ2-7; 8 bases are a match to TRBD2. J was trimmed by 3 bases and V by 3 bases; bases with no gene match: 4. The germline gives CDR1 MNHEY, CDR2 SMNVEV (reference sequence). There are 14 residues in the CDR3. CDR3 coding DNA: TGTGCCAGCAGTTTTGGCGGGGGGTTCTACGAGCAGTACTTC. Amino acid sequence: CASSFGGGFYEQYF.

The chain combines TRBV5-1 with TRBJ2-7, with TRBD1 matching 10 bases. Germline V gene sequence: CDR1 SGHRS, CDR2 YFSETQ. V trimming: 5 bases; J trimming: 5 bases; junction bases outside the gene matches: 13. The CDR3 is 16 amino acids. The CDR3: CASRPSRGQGGNEQYF. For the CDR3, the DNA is TGCGCCAGCAGACCTTCTCGCGGACAGGGGGGTAACGAGCAGTACTTC.

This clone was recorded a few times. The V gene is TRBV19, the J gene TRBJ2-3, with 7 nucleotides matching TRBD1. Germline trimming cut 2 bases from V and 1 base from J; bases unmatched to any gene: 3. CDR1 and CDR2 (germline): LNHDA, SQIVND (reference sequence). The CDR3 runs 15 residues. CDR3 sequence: CASSIQQGRTDTQYF. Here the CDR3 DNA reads TGTGCCAGTAGTATACAACAGGGGCGCACAGATACGCAGTATTTT.

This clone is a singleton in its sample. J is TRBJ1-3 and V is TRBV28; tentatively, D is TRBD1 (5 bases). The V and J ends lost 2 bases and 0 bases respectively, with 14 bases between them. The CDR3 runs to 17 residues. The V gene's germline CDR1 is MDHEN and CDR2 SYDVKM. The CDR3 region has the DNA TGTGCCAGCAGTTTAGCCCCGGGGGTGGACTCTGGAAACACCATATATTTT. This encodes CASSLAPGVDSGNTIYF.

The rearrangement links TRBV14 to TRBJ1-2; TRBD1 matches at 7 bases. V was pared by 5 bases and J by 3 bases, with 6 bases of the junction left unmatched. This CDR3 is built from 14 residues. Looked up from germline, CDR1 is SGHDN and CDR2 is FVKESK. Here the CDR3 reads CASSRGGFDYGYTF. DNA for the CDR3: TGTGCCAGCAGCAGAGGGGGCTTCGACTATGGCTACACCTTC.

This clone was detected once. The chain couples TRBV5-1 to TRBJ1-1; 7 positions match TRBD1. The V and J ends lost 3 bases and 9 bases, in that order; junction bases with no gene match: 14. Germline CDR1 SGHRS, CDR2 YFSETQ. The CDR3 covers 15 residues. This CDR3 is CASSSETTGTGKAFF. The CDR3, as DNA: TGCGCCAGCAGCTCGGAGACGACAGGGACGGGTAAAGCTTTCTTT.

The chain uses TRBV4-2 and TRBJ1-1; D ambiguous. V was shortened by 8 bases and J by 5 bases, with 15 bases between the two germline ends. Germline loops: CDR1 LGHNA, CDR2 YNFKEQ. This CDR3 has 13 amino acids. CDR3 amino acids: CASAKTGWTEAFF. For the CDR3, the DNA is TGTGCCAGCGCCAAGACGGGGTGGACTGAAGCTTTCTTT.

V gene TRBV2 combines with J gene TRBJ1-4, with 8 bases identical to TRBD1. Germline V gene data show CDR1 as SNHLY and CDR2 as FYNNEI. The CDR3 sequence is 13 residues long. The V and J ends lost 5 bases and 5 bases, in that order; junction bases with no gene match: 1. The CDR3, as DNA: TGTGCCAGCAGTACAGGGGGAAATGAAAAACTGTTTTTT. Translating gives CASSTGGNEKLFF.